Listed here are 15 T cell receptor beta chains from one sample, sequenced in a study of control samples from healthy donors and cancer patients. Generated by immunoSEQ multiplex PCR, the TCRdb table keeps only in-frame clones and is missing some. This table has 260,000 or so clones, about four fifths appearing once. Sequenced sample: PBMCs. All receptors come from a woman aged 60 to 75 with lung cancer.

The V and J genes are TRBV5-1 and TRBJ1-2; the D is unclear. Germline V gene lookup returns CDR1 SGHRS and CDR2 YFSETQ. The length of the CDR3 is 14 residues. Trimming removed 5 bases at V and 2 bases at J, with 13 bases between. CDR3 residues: CASRPVGRNYGYTF. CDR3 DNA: TGCGCCAGCAGACCCGTCGGACGGAACTATGGCTACACCTTC.

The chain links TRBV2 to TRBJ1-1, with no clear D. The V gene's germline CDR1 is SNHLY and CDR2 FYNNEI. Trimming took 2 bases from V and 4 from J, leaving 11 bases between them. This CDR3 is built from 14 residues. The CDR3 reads CASSEMGGITEAFF. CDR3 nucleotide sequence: TGTGCCAGCAGTGAAATGGGAGGGATCACTGAAGCTTTCTTT.

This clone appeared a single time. The CDR3, as DNA: TGTGCCAGCAGTTTACCAGCTGTTTATGGCTACACCTTC. It codes for CASSLPAVYGYTF. This rearrangement joins TRBV28 to TRBJ1-2, with unresolved D. The CDR3 loop spans 13 amino acids. V lost 2 bases and J 5 bases, leaving 9 bases between the germline ends. The germline V gene encodes CDR1 MDHEN and CDR2 SYDVKM.

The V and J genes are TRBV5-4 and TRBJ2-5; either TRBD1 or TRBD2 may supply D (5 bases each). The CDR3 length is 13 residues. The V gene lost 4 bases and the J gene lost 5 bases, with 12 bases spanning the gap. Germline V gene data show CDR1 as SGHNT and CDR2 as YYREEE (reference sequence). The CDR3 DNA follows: TGTGCCAGCAGCCCCCGGGGCTATGAGACCCAGTACTTC. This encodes CASSPRGYETQYF. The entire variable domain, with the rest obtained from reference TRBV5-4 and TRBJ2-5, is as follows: ETGVTQSPTHLIKTRGQQVTLRCSSQSGHNTVSWYQQALGQGPQFIFQYYREEENGRGNFPPRFSGLQFPNYSSELNVNALELDDSALYLCASSPRGYETQYFGPGTRLLVL.

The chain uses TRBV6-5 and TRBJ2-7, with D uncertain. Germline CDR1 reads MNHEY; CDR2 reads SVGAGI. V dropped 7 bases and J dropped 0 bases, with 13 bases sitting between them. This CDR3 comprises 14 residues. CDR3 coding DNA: TGTGCCAGCACTAGTGGGGTCTCCTCCTACGAGCAGTACTTC. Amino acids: CASTSGVSSYEQYF.

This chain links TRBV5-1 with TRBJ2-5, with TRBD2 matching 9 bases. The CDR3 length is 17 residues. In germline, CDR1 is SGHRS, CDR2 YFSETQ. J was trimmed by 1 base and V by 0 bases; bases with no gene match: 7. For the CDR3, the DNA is TGCGCCAGCAGCTTGGCCGCTGCGGGGGGGCCCCAAGAGACCCAGTACTTC. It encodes CASSLAAAGGPQETQYF.

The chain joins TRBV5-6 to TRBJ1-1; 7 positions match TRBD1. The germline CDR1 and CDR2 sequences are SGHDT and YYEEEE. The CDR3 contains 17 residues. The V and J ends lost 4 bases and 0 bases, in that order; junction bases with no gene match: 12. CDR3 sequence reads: CASSRLTGSGMNTEAFF. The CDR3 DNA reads TGTGCCAGCAGCCGATTGACAGGGAGCGGTATGAACACTGAAGCTTTCTTT.

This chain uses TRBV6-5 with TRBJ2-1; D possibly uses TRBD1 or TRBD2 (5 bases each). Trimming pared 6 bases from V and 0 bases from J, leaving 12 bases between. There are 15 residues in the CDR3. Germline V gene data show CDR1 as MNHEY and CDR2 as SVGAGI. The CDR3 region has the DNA TGTGCCAGCAGCTCCCTTGGGGGCTCCTACAATGAGCAGTTCTTC. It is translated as CASSSLGGSYNEQFF.

The CDR3 DNA follows: TGCGCCAGCAGCTTGGAGCGGGACCTTGAAGCTTTCTTT. Translating it yields CASSLERDLEAFF. The rearrangement uses TRBV5-1 and TRBJ1-1; weak D call: TRBD1 (5 bases). In germline, CDR1 is SGHRS, CDR2 YFSETQ. Trimming removed 0 bases from V and 7 bases from J, with 10 bases in between. The CDR3 has 13 residues.

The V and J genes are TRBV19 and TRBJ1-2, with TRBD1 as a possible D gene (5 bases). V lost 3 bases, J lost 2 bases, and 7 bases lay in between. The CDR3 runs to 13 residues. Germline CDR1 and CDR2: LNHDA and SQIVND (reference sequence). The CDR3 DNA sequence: TGTGCCAGTAGTATGGGGGTAAACTATGGCTACACCTTC. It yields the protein CASSMGVNYGYTF.

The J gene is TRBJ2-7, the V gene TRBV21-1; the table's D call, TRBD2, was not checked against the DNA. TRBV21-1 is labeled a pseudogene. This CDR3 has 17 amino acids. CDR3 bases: TGTGCCAGCAGCAAAGCGCGGGCCACTCCCTCCTACTACGAGCAGTACTTC. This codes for CASSKARATPSYYEQYF.

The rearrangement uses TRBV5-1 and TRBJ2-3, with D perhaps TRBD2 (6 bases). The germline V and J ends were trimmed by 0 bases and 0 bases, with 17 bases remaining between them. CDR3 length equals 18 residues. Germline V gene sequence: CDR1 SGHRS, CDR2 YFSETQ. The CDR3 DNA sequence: TGCGCCAGCAGCTTGGGCCTCGACGGGCTAGCGAGCACAGATACGCAGTATTTT. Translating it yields CASSLGLDGLASTDTQYF.

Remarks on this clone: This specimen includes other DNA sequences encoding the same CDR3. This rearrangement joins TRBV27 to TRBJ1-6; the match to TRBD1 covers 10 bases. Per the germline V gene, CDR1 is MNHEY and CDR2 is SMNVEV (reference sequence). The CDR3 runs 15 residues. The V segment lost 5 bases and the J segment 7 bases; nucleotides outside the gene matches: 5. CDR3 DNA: TGTGCCAGCAGTCCCCGGGACAGGGGCAATTCACCCCTCCACTTT. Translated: CASSPRDRGNSPLHF.

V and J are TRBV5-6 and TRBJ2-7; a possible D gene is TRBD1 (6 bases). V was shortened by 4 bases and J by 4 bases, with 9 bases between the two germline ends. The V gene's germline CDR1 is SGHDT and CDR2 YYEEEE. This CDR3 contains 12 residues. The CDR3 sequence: CASSLTGYEQYF. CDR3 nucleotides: TGTGCCAGCAGCCTAACAGGGTACGAGCAGTACTTC.

As DNA, the CDR3 is TGTGCCTGGAGCCTACCCGGGACAGTTGCGAATGAGCAGTTCTTC. Amino acid sequence: CAWSLPGTVANEQFF. The chain carries TRBV30 and TRBJ2-1, with 7 positions matching TRBD1. Per germline, CDR1 GTSNPN and CDR2 SVGIG (reference sequence). The CDR3 sequence is 15 residues long. V shed 3 bases and J 7 bases; nucleotides not matched to a gene: 12.